This is a list of T cell receptor beta chains from one sample in a study of regulatory T cells in long-lasting Graves disease. TCRdb analysed the multiplex PCR reads with MiXCR anew, one entry per CDR3 protein. The sample comprises about 470,000 distinct CDR3 sequences, around a fifth of which are singletons, and about 6.6% rests with the top ten. This sample comprised peripheral blood mononuclear cells (PBMCs), obtained when the disease was refractory, from a patient treated with antithyroid drugs. All receptors derive from a female donor with Graves disease. CDR3s include the opening cysteine and the closing phenylalanine or tryptophan. A D gene is named only where the DNA matches it firmly. Clone size appears in some rows only: once, few, many, or a class for an expanded clone.

>NA|TRBJ2-7|TRBV9|NA
CASSPQTSSYEQYF
TGTGCCAGCAGCCCGCAGACGTCTTCCTACGAGCAGTACTTC
>few|TRBJ2-7|TRBV3-1|NA
CASSQDLTGSYEQYF
TGTGCCAGCAGCCAAGATCTGACAGGCTCCTACGAGCAGTACTTC
>many|TRBJ2-7|TRBV6-5|TRBD2
CASSYSAGASGRDEQYF
TGTGCCAGCAGTTACTCAGCCGGGGCTAGCGGGAGAGACGAGCAGTACTTC
>many|TRBJ2-7|TRBV13|NA
CASSSVRTDSYEQYF
TGTGCCAGCAGCTCCGTTAGGACCGACTCCTACGAGCAGTACTTC
>many|TRBJ1-4|TRBV28|NA
CASSLEGYNEKLFF
TGTGCCAGCAGTTTGGAAGGCTACAATGAAAAACTGTTTTTT
>many|TRBJ2-5|TRBV7-2|TRBD2
CASSLALAGKETQYF
TGTGCCAGCAGCTTAGCGCTAGCGGGGAAAGAGACCCAGTACTTC
>few|TRBJ1-5|TRBV30|NA
CAWSVGVGNQPQHF
TGTGCCTGGAGTGTCGGGGTGGGGAATCAGCCCCAGCATTTT
>NA|TRBJ1-4|TRBV9|NA
CASSPGRFAEKLFF
TGTGCCAGCAGCCCCGGTCGATTTGCCGAAAAACTGTTTTTT
>many|TRBJ1-4|TRBV28|NA
CASSFGGRWQAEKLFF
TGTGCCAGCAGTTTCGGGGGAAGGTGGCAGGCCGAAAAACTGTTTTTT
>few|TRBJ2-5|TRBV6-1|TRBD2
CASSPIAGQETQYF
TGTGCCAGCAGTCCTATAGCGGGGCAAGAGACCCAGTACTTC
>few|TRBJ1-1|TRBV10-3|NA
CAISYKNTEAFF
TGTGCCATCAGTTATAAGAACACTGAAGCTTTCTTT
>many|TRBJ1-1|TRBV27|NA
CASGRPGVMNTEAFF
TGTGCCAGCGGCCGACCGGGGGTAATGAACACTGAAGCTTTCTTT
>few|TRBJ1-1|TRBV12-3/TRBV12-4|NA
CASSSYRTPEAFF
TGTGCCAGCAGTTCCTACAGGACCCCTGAAGCTTTCTTT
>few|TRBJ1-6|TRBV7-9|TRBD1
CASSSTGQGTYNSPLHF
TGTGCCAGCAGCTCCACAGGACAGGGGACTTATAATTCACCCCTCCACTTT
>many|TRBJ2-7|TRBV20-1|TRBD2
CSALGLADYEQYF
TGCAGTGCCCTGGGACTAGCGGACTACGAGCAGTACTTC
>many|TRBJ1-4|TRBV5-5|NA
CASSLLAGEKLFF
TGTGCCAGCAGCTTGTTGGCAGGGGAAAAACTGTTTTTT
>few|TRBJ1-6|TRBV6-1|TRBD1
CASMRGTGGSSYNSPLHF
TGTGCCAGCATGCGGGGGACAGGGGGCTCCTCCTATAATTCACCCCTCCACTTT
>NA|TRBJ2-7|TRBV5-1|NA
CASSLRAGPYEQYF
TGCGCCAGCAGCTTGAGGGCCGGACCCTACGAGCAGTACTTC
>many|TRBJ1-1|TRBV7-9|TRBD1
CASSLRQGKSKGGEAFF
TGTGCCAGCAGCTTACGACAGGGGAAATCCAAAGGTGGTGAAGCTTTCTTT
>NA|TRBJ1-1|TRBV7-9|NA
CASSPHQGNTEAFF
TGTGCCAGCAGCCCGCACCAGGGTAACACTGAAGCTTTCTTT
>few|TRBJ1-5|TRBV4-1|NA
CASSQGGRGPAGQPQHF
TGCGCCAGCAGCCAAGGGGGAAGGGGCCCGGCGGGTCAGCCCCAGCATTTT
>many|TRBJ1-2|TRBV6-1|NA
CASSEANRKGGYTF
TGTGCCAGCAGTGAAGCTAATCGGAAAGGAGGCTACACCTTC
>NA|TRBJ1-3|TRBV12-3/TRBV12-4|NA
CASSSSGDTIYF
TGTGCCAGCAGTTCCTCGGGGGACACCATATATTTT
>many|TRBJ2-6|TRBV6-1|NA
CASRSARSANVLTF
TGTGCCAGCAGATCCGCCCGTTCGGCCAACGTCCTGACTTTC
>many|TRBJ2-7|TRBV20-1|NA
CSARVDGVSEQYF
TGCAGTGCTAGAGTGGACGGCGTGAGTGAGCAGTACTTC
>NA|TRBJ1-5|TRBV5-1|NA
CASSLEGQGGQPQHF
TGCGCCAGCAGCTTGGAGGGGCAGGGCGGTCAGCCCCAGCATTTT
>few|TRBJ2-7|TRBV30|NA
CAWGAGSNEQYF
TGTGCCTGGGGTGCAGGGTCCAACGAGCAGTACTTC
>many|TRBJ1-2|TRBV28|NA
CASSSVGHSNYGYTF
TGTGCCAGCAGTTCAGTGGGACACTCTAACTATGGCTACACCTTC
>many|TRBJ1-2|TRBV7-2|NA
CASSLTRGSYGYTF
TGTGCCAGCAGTCTCACCAGGGGATCCTATGGCTACACCTTC
>few|TRBJ1-2|TRBV19|NA
CASNTPPWGMKNYGYTF
TGTGCCAGTAACACCCCTCCGTGGGGTATGAAAAACTATGGCTACACCTTC
>NA|TRBJ2-7|TRBV30|TRBD1
CAWGPGTGPYEQYF
TGCGCCTGGGGGCCCGGGACAGGGCCCTACGAGCAGTACTTC